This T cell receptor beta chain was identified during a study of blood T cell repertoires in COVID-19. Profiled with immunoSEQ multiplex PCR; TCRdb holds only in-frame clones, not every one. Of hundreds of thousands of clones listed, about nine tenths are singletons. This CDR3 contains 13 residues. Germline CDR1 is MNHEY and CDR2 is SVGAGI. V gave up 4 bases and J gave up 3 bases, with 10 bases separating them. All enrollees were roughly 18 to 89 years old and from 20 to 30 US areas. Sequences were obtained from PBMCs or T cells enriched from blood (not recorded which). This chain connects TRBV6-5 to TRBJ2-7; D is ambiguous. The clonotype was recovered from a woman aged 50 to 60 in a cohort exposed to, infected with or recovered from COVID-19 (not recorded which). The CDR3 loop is CASSSPVGYEQYF. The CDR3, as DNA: TGTGCCAGCAGTTCCCCAGTTGGCTACGAGCAGTACTTC.